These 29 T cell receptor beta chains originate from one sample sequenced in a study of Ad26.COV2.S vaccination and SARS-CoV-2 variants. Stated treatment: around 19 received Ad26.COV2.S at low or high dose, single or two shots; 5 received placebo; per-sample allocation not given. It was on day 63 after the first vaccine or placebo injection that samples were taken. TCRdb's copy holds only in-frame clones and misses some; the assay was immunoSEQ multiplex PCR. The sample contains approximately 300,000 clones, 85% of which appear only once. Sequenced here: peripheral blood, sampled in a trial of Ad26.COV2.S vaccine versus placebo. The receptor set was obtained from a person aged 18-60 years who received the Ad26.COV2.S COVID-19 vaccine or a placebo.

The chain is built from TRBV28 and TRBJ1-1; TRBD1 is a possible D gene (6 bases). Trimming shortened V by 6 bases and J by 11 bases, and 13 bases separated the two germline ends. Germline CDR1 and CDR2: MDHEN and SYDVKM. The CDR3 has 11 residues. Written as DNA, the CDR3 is TGTGCCAGCAGGGACAGTACCTTGGCTTTCTTT. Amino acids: CASRDSTLAFF.

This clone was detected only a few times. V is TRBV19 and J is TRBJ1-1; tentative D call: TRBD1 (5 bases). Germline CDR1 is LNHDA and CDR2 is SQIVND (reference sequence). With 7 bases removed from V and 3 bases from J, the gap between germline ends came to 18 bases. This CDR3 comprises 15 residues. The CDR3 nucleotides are TGTGCCAGTAATTCCGGCGGGGGGAGGCACACTGAAGCTTTCTTT. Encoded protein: CASNSGGGRHTEAFF.

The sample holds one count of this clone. CDR3 in DNA: TGCGCCAGCAGCCAAGTTTTACCCTACGAGCAGTACTTC. This translates into CASSQVLPYEQYF. The chain joins TRBV4-1 to TRBJ2-7; unclear D gene. The ends were cut back, 1 base at V and 2 bases at J, with 6 bases in the middle. Germline values: CDR1 MGHRA, CDR2 YSYEKL. The CDR3 runs 13 residues.

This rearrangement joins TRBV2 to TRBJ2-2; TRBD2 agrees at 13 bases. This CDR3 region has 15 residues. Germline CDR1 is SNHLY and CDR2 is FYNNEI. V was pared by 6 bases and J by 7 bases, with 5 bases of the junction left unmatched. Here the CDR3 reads CASSAGLAGDGELFF. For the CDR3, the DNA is TGTGCCAGCAGCGCTGGACTAGCGGGGGACGGGGAGCTGTTTTTT.

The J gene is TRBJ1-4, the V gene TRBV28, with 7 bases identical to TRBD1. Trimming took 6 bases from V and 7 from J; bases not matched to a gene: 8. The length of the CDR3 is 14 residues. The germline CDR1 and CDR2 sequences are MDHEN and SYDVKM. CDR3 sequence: CASSSTGTAEKLFF. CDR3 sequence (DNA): TGTGCCAGCAGCTCAACGGGGACAGCTGAAAAACTGTTTTTT.

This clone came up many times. CDR3 sequence: CASRTGSNQPQHF. DNA of the CDR3: TGTGCCAGCAGGACAGGGAGCAATCAGCCCCAGCATTTT. The genes are TRBV2 and TRBJ1-5; 7 positions agree with TRBD1. V lost 6 bases, J lost 1 base, and 0 bases stayed unmatched. Per germline, CDR1 SNHLY and CDR2 FYNNEI. The CDR3 consists of 13 residues.

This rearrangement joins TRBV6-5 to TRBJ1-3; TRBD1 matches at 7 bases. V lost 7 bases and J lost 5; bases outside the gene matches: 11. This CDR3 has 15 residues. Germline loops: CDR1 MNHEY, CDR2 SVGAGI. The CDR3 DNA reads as TGTGCCAGCACAGATCGGGACAGCCCTCGAAACACCATATATTTT. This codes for CASTDRDSPRNTIYF.

In DNA, the CDR3 is TGTGCCAGCAGCTTTTCCGGTCTTCGGCACTACAATGAGCAGTTCTTC. Its protein is CASSFSGLRHYNEQFF. This rearrangement joins TRBV11-2 to TRBJ2-1; D gene uncertain. The CDR3 is 16 amino acids. Per the germline V gene, CDR1 is SGHAT and CDR2 is FQNNGV. Trimming left V 3 bases short and J 3 bases short, with 15 bases between.

CDR3 nucleotides: TGTGCCAGCAGCCTGAGGACAGGCACCTATGGCTACACCTTC. Translated: CASSLRTGTYGYTF. The chain carries TRBV6-5 and TRBJ1-2, with 7 bases fitting TRBD1. The CDR3 is made up of 14 amino acids. Germline V CDR1 and CDR2: MNHEY, SVGAGI. Losses at the gene ends were 6 bases for V and 4 bases for J; bases not matched to a gene: 8.

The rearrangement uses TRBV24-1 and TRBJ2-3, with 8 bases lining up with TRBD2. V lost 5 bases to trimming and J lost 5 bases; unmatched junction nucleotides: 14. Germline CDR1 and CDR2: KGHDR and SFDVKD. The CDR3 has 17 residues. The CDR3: CATSVSSAGGTGDTQYF. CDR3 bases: TGTGCCACCAGTGTTTCTTCGGCGGGGGGCACGGGAGATACGCAGTATTTT.

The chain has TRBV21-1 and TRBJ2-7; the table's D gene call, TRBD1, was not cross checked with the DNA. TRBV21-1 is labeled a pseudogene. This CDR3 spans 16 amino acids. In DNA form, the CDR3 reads TGTGCCAGCCCCAGGGGTTGGGCACTAACCTTCTACGAGCAGTACTTC. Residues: CASPRGWALTFYEQYF.

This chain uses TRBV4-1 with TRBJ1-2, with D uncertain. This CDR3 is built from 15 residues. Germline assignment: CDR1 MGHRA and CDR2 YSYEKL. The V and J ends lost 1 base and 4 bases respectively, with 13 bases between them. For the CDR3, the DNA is TGCGCCAGCAGCCAAGGGACCAGCTCGCCCTATGGCTACACCTTC. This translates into CASSQGTSSPYGYTF.

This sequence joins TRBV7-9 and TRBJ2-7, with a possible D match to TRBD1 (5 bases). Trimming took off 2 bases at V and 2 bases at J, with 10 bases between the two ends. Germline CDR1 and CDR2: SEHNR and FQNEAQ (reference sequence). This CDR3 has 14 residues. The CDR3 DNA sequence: TGTGCCAGCAGCTTACAGGGCTCAGCCTACGAGCAGTACTTC. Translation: CASSLQGSAYEQYF.

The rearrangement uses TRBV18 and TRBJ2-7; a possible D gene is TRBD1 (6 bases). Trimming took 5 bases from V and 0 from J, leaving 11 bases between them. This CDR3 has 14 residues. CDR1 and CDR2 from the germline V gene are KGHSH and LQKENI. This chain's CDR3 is CASSTLGASYEQYF. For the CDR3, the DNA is TGTGCCAGCTCAACCCTGGGGGCCTCCTACGAGCAGTACTTC.

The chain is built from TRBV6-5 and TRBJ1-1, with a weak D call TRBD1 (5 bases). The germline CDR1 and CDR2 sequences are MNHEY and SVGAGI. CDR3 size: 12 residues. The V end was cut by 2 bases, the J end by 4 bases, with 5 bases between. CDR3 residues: CASSYGGTEAFF. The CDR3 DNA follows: TGTGCCAGCAGTTACGGGGGCACTGAAGCTTTCTTT.

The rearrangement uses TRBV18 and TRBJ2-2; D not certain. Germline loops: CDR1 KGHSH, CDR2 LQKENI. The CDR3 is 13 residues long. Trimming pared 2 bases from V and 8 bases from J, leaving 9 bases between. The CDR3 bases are TGTGCCAGCTCACCAAATCCCACGGGGGAGCTGTTTTTT. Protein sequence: CASSPNPTGELFF.

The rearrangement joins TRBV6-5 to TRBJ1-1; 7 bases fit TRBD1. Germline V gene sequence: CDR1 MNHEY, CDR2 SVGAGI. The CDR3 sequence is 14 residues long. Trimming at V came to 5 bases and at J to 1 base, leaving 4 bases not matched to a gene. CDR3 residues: CASSPRTGNTEAFF. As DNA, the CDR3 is TGTGCCAGCAGTCCTAGGACAGGGAACACTGAAGCTTTCTTT.

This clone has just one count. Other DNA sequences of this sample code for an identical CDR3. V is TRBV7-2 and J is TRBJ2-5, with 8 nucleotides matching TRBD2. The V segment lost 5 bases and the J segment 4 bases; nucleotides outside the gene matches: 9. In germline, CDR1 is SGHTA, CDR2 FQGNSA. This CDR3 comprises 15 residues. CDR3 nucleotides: TGTGCCAGCAGCCAACCACGGGGGGGCCTAGAGACCCAGTACTTC. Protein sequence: CASSQPRGGLETQYF.

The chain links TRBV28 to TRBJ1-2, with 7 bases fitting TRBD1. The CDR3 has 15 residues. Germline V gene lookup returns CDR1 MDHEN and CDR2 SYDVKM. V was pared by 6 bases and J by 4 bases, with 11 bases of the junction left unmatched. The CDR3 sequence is CASSLGGGGSYGYTF. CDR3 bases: TGTGCCAGCAGCCTAGGAGGGGGCGGTAGCTATGGCTACACCTTC.

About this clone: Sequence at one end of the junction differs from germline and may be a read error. The CDR3 spells CASRQRQAGVF. CDR3 in DNA: TGTGCCAGTCGCCAACGGCAGGCCGGCGTTTTT. The chain links TRBV19 to TRBJ1-1, with no clear D. Looked up from germline, CDR1 is LNHDA and CDR2 is SQIVND (reference sequence). The CDR3 consists of 11 residues.

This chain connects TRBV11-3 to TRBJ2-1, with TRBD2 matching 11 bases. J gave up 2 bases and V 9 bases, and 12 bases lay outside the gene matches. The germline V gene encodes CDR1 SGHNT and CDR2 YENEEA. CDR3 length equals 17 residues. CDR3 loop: CASSGLAGGRTYNEQFF. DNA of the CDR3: TGTGCCAGTAGCGGGCTAGCGGGGGGCCGTACCTACAATGAGCAGTTCTTC.

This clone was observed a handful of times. For the CDR3, the DNA is TGTGCCAGCAGCCTGTCGACAGAAAGCTATGGCTACACCTTC. Amino acids: CASSLSTESYGYTF. The rearrangement joins TRBV7-9 to TRBJ1-2, with D possibly matching TRBD1 (5 bases). Trimming removed 5 bases from V and 4 bases from J, with 14 bases in between. CDR3 size: 14 residues. Germline-derived CDR1 and CDR2 are SEHNR and FQNEAQ (reference sequence).

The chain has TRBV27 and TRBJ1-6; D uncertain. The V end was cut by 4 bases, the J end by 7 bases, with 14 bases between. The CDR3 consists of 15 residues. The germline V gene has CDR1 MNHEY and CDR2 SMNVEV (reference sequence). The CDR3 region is CASSSYVVGNSPLHF. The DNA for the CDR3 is TGTGCCAGCAGTTCTTACGTAGTCGGCAATTCACCCCTCCACTTT.

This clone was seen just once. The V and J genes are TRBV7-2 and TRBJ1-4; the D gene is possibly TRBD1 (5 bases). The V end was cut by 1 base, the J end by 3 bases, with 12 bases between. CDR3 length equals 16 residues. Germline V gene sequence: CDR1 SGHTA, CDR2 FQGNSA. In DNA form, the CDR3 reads TGTGCCAGCAGCTTAGGGGACGGAGGTTCTAATGAAAAACTGTTTTTT. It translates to CASSLGDGGSNEKLFF.

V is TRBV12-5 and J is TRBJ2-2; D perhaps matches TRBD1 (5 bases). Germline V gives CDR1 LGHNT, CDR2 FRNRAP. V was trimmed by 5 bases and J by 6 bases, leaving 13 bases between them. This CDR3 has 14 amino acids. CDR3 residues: CASGPLREAGELFF. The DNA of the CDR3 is TGTGCTAGTGGTCCCCTCAGGGAAGCCGGGGAGCTGTTTTTT.

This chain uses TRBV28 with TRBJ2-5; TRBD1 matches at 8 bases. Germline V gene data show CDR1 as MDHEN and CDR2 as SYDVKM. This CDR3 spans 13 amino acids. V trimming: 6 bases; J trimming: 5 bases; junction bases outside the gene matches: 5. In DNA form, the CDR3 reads TGTGCCAGCAGGCCCCCAGGGGGCGAGACCCAGTACTTC. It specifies CASRPPGGETQYF.

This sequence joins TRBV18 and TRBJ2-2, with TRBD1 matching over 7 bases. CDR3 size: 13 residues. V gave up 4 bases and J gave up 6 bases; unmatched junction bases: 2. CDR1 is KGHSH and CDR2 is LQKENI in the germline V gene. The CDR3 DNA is TGTGCCAGCTCACTTGACAGGGCCGGGGAGCTGTTTTTT. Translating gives CASSLDRAGELFF.

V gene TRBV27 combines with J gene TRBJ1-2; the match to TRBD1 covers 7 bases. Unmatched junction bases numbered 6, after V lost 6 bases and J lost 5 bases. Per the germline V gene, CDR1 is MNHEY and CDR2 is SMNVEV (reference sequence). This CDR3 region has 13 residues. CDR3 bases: TGTGCCAGCAGAAGCGGACAGGCATATGGCTACACCTTC. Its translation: CASRSGQAYGYTF.

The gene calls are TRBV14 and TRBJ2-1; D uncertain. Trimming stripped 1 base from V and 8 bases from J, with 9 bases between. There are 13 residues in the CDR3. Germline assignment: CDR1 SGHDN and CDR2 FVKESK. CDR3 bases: TGTGCCAGCAGCCAAGCACAGTGGGATGAGCAGTTCTTC. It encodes CASSQAQWDEQFF.